This paragraph covers one T cell receptor beta chain sequence. The antigen is undetermined. Produced via immunoSEQ multiplex PCR; TCRdb's table is partial and in-frame only. The sample holds about 39,000 clones, roughly 95% seen once. This record comes from a study of graft-versus-host responses after intestinal transplantation. Across the study: Recipients obtained multivisceral, liver-intestinal, or isolated intestinal transplants.

The length of the CDR3 is 13 residues. V shed 2 bases and J shed 4 bases, with 7 bases lying between them. In germline, CDR1 is PRHDT, CDR2 FYEKMQ (reference sequence). Sequencing was performed on unstimulated CD8+ T cells sorted from spleen or lymph node cells, taken before transplant. The J gene is TRBJ2-3, the V gene TRBV13, with D perhaps being TRBD1 or TRBD2 (6 bases each). The clonotype originates from a human donor who was the organ donor for an intestinal transplant. The CDR3 nucleotides read TGTGCCAGCAGCTTAAGGGGGGCAGATACGCAGTATTTT. The encoded protein is CASSLRGADTQYF.